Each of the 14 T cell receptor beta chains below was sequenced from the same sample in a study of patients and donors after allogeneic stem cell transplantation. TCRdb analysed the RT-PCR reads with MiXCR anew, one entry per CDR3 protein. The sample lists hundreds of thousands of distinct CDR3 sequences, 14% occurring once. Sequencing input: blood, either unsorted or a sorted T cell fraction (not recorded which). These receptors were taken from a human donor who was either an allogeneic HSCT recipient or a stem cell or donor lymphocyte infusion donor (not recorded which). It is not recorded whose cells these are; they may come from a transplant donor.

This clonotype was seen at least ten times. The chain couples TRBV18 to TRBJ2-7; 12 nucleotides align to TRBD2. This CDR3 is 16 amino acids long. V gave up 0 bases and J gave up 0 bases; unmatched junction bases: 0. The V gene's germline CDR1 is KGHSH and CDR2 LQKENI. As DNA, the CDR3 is TGTGCCAGCTCACCACCACTAGCGGGGGGCTCCTACGAGCAGTACTTC. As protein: CASSPPLAGGSYEQYF.

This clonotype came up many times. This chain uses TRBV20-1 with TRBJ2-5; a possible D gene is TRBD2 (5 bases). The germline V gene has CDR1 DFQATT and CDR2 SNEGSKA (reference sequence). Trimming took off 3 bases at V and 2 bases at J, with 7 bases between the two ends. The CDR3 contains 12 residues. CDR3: CSARRVQETQYF. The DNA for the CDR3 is TGCAGTGCTAGGAGGGTTCAAGAGACCCAGTACTTC.

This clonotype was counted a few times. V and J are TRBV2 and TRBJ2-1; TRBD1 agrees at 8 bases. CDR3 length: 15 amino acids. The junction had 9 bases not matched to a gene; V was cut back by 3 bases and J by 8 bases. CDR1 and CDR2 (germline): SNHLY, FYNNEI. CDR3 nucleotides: TGTGCCAGCAGTGAGGCCGGGACAGGCGGCGATGAGCAGTTCTTC. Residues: CASSEAGTGGDEQFF. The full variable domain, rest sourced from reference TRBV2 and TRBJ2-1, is EPEVTQTPSHQVTQMGQEVILRCVPISNHLYFYWYRQILGQKVEFLVSFYNNEISEKSEIFDDQFSVERPDGSNFTLKIRSTKLEDSAMYFCASSEAGTGGDEQFFGPGTRLTVL.

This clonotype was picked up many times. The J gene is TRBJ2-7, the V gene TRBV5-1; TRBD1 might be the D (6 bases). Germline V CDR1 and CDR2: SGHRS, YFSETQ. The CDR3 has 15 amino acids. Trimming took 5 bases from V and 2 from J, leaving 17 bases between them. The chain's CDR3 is CASRFMGARTYEQYF. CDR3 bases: TGCGCCAGCAGATTCATGGGGGCGCGGACCTACGAGCAGTACTTC.

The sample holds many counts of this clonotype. CDR3 in DNA: TGTGCCAGCAGCGAGTCAGGAGTCACAGATACGCAGTATTTT. Amino acids: CASSESGVTDTQYF. The chain couples TRBV28 to TRBJ2-3; no reliable D call. The V gene lost 6 bases and the J gene lost 2 bases, with 12 bases spanning the gap. Germline loops: CDR1 MDHEN, CDR2 SYDVKM. The CDR3 has 14 residues.

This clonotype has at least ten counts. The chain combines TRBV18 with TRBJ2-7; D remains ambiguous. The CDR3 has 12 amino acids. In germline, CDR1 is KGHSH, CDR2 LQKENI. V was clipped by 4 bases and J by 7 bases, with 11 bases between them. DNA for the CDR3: TGTGCCAGCTCACTTTCCGTGGTAGAGCAGTACTTC. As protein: CASSLSVVEQYF.

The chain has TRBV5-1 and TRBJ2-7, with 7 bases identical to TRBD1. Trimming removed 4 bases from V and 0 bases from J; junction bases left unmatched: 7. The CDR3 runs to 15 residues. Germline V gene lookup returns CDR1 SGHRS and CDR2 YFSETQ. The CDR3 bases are TGCGCCAGCAGCAGACAGGGAGAAACCTCCTACGAGCAGTACTTC. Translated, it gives CASSRQGETSYEQYF.

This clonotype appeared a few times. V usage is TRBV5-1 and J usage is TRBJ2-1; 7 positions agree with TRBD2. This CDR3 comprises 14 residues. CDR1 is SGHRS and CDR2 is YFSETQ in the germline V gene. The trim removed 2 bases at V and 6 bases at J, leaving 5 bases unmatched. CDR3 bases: TGCGCCAGCAGCTTCCTAGCGGCCTCCAATGAGCAGTTCTTC. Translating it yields CASSFLAASNEQFF.

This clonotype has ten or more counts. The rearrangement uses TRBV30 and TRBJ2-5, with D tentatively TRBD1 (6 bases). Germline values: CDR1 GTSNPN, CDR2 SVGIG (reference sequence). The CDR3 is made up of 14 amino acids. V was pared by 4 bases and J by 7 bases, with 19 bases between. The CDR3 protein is CAWTSSYIGGTQYF. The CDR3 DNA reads TGTGCCTGGACTAGCTCATATATAGGGGGGACCCAGTACTTC.

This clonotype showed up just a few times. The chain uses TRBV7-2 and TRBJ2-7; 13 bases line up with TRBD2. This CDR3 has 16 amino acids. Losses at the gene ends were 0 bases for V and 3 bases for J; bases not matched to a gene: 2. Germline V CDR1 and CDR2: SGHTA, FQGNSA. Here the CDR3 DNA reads TGTGCCAGCAGCTTAGCGACTAGCGGGGGGCTCTACGAGCAGTACTTC. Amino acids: CASSLATSGGLYEQYF.

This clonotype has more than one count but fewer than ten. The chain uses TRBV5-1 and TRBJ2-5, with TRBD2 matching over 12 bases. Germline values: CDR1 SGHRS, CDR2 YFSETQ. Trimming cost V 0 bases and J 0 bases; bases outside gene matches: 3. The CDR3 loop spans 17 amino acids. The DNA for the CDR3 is TGCGCCAGCAGCTTGGGACTAGCGGGGGCTTACCAAGAGACCCAGTACTTC. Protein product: CASSLGLAGAYQETQYF.

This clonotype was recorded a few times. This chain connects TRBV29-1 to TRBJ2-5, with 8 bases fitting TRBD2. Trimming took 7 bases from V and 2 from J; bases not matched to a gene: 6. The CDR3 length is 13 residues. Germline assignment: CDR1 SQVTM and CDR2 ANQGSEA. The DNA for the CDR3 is TGCAGCGCCCGGGGGGGACAACAAGAGACCCAGTACTTC. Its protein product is CSARGGQQETQYF. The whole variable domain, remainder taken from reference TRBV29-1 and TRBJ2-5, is SAVISQKPSRDICQRGTSLTIQCQVDSQVTMMFWYRQQPGQSLTLIATANQGSEATYESGFVIDKFPISRPNLTFSTLTVSNMSPEDSSIYLCSARGGQQETQYFGPGTRLLVL.

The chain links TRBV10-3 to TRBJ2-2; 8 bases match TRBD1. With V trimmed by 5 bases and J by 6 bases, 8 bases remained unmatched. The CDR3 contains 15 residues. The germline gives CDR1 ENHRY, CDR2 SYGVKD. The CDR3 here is CAISTTGTGAGELFF. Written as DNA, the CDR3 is TGTGCCATCAGTACAACCGGGACAGGTGCCGGGGAGCTGTTTTTT.

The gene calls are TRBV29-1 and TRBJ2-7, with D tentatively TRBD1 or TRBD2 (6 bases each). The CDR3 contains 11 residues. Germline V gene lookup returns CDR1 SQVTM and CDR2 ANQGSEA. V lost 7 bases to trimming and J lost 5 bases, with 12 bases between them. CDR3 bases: TGCAGCGCAGAGGGGGGCAACGAGCAGTACTTC. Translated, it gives CSAEGGNEQYF.